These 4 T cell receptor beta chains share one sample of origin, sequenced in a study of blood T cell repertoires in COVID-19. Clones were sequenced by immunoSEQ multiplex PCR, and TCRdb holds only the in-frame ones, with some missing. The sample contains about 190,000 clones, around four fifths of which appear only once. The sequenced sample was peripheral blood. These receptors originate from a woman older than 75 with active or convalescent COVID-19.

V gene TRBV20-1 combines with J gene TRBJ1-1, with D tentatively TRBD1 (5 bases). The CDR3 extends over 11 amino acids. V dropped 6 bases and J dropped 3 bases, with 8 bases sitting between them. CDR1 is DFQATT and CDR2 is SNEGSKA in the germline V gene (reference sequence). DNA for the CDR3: TGCAGTGCGTCGGGGGACACTGAAGCTTTCTTT. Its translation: CSASGDTEAFF.

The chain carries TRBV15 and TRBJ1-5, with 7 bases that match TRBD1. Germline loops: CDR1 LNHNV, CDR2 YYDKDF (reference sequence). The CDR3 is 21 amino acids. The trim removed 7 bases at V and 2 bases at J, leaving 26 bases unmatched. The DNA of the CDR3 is TGTGCCACCAACCGAGGGGGAAGGACAGGCAAGCTAAATTTACGCAATCAGCCCCAGCATTTT. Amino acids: CATNRGGRTGKLNLRNQPQHF. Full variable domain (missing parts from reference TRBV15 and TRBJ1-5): DAMVIQNPRYQVTQFGKPVTLSCSQTLNHNVMYWYQQKSSQAPKLLFHYYDKDFNNEADTPDNFQSRRPNTSFCFLDIRSPGLGDTAMYLCATNRGGRTGKLNLRNQPQHFGDGTRLSIL.

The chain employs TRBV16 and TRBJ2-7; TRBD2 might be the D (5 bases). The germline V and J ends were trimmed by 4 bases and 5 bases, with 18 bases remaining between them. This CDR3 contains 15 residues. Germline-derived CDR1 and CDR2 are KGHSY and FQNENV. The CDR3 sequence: CASSRGSAPAHEQYF. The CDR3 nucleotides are TGTGCCAGCAGCCGCGGGTCCGCCCCGGCCCACGAGCAGTACTTC.

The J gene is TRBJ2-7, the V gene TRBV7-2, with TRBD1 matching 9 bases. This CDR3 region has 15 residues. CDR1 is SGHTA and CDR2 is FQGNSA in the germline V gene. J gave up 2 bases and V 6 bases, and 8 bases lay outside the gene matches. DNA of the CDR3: TGTGCCAGCAGTCCGAGGGGACAGGGACCCTACGAGCAGTACTTC. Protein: CASSPRGQGPYEQYF.